These T cell receptor beta chains were read from a single sample in a study of patients and donors after allogeneic stem cell transplantation. MiXCR, applied by TCRdb to the RT-PCR reads, yields one record per CDR3 protein. Here the sample spans more than 850,000 distinct CDR3 sequences, about 20% being singletons. Sequencing used blood, either unsorted or a sorted T cell fraction (not recorded which). These receptors originate from a human donor who was either an allogeneic HSCT recipient or a stem cell or donor lymphocyte infusion donor (not recorded which). It is not recorded whose cells these are; they may come from a transplant donor. The CDR3 runs from the conserved cysteine through the conserved F or W. Each record gives: V gene, D gene, J gene, clone size, CDR3 DNA, CDR3 protein. The D gene is left open where the match is weak. Where a row states a size, it is once, few, many or the class of an expanded clone; other rows omit it.

v_call: TRBV27
d_call: NA
j_call: TRBJ1-3
clone_size: few
cdr3_nt: TGTGCCAGCAGTCCCCGGGCCCGGGAATGGTCTGGAAACACCATATATTTT
cdr3_aa: CASSPRAREWSGNTIYF

v_call: TRBV6-1
d_call: TRBD1
j_call: TRBJ2-1
clone_size: few
cdr3_nt: TGTGCCAGCAAGAATATGCAGGGGGCGTGTAATGAGCAGTTCTTC
cdr3_aa: CASKNMQGACNEQFF

v_call: TRBV7-8
d_call: TRBD2
j_call: TRBJ2-5
clone_size: NA
cdr3_nt: TGTGCCAGCAGCCCCAGACTAGCGGGAGGGCCCCCCGAGACCCAGTACTTC
cdr3_aa: CASSPRLAGGPPETQYF

v_call: TRBV5-1
d_call: TRBD1
j_call: TRBJ2-3
clone_size: many
cdr3_nt: TGCGCCAGCAGCTCCGGACAGGGGGGCACAGATACGCAGTATTTT
cdr3_aa: CASSSGQGGTDTQYF

v_call: TRBV12-3/TRBV12-4
d_call: TRBD1
j_call: TRBJ1-6
clone_size: many
cdr3_nt: TGTGCCAGCAGCTACGGGGTGACAGGGGATTCACCCCTCCACTTT
cdr3_aa: CASSYGVTGDSPLHF

v_call: TRBV29-1
d_call: NA
j_call: TRBJ1-1
clone_size: many
cdr3_nt: TGCAGCGTTGTAAATCGAGGGACCACTGAAGCTTTCTTT
cdr3_aa: CSVVNRGTTEAFF

v_call: TRBV4-2
d_call: NA
j_call: TRBJ1-2
clone_size: few
cdr3_nt: TGTGCCAGCAGCCAAGATCTGACGGTCTATGGCTACACCTTC
cdr3_aa: CASSQDLTVYGYTF

v_call: TRBV6-1
d_call: NA
j_call: TRBJ1-1
clone_size: NA
cdr3_nt: TGTGCCAGCAGCTCTCCGGCTTCCGCTGGGCCCACTGAAGCTTTCTTT
cdr3_aa: CASSSPASAGPTEAFF

v_call: TRBV7-9
d_call: NA
j_call: TRBJ1-2
clone_size: NA
cdr3_nt: TGTGCCAGCAGCTTAAATCTCGTGGGTCCCTATGGCTACACCTTC
cdr3_aa: CASSLNLVGPYGYTF

v_call: TRBV2
d_call: NA
j_call: TRBJ2-7
clone_size: NA
cdr3_nt: TGTGCCAGCAGTGAGGCGCGGGGGCTGGGCGAGCAGTACTTC
cdr3_aa: CASSEARGLGEQYF

v_call: TRBV7-9
d_call: NA
j_call: TRBJ1-4
clone_size: NA
cdr3_nt: TGTGCCAGCAGCCCGCCGGGGGGCCAGACTAATGAAAAACTGTTTTTT
cdr3_aa: CASSPPGGQTNEKLFF

v_call: TRBV10-3
d_call: TRBD1
j_call: TRBJ2-7
clone_size: NA
cdr3_nt: TGTGCCATCAGTGAGTCGGGGACAGTCCTTGTCTACGAGCAGTACTTC
cdr3_aa: CAISESGTVLVYEQYF

v_call: TRBV21-1
d_call: NA
j_call: TRBJ2-2
clone_size: once
cdr3_nt: TGTGCCAGCAGCATTACAGCGCCTAGCGGGGGCCCCGCGAACACCGGGGAGCTGTTTTTT
cdr3_aa: CASSITAPSGGPANTGELFF

v_call: TRBV20-1
d_call: NA
j_call: TRBJ2-7
clone_size: many
cdr3_nt: TGCAGTGCTAGAGTGGCGGGCAGCTCCTACGAGCAGTACTTC
cdr3_aa: CSARVAGSSYEQYF

v_call: TRBV6-5
d_call: NA
j_call: TRBJ2-7
clone_size: NA
cdr3_nt: TGTGCCAGCAGTTACACATCCTACGATCCCGAGCAGTACTTC
cdr3_aa: CASSYTSYDPEQYF

v_call: TRBV12-3/TRBV12-4
d_call: TRBD1
j_call: TRBJ2-2
clone_size: NA
cdr3_nt: TGTGCCAGCAGTTTAGGGGGACAGTACACCGGGGAGCTGTTTTTT
cdr3_aa: CASSLGGQYTGELFF

v_call: TRBV20-1
d_call: TRBD2
j_call: TRBJ2-5
clone_size: NA
cdr3_nt: TGCAGTGCCCAGGGACTAGCGGTCCAAGAGACCCAGTACTTC
cdr3_aa: CSAQGLAVQETQYF

v_call: TRBV4-3
d_call: NA
j_call: TRBJ1-6
clone_size: many
cdr3_nt: TGCGCCAGCAGCCAGCGAGGGATAAGGTCACCCCTCCACTTT
cdr3_aa: CASSQRGIRSPLHF

v_call: TRBV4-2
d_call: NA
j_call: TRBJ2-3
clone_size: few
cdr3_nt: TGTGCCAGCAGCCAAGAGTCCGGGCTTACGCAGTATTTT
cdr3_aa: CASSQESGLTQYF

v_call: TRBV24-1
d_call: NA
j_call: TRBJ2-1
clone_size: once
cdr3_nt: TGTGCCACCAGTGATGTTGGACTACCCTCCTACAATGAGCAGTTCTTC
cdr3_aa: CATSDVGLPSYNEQFF

v_call: TRBV6-2/TRBV6-3
d_call: NA
j_call: TRBJ2-7
clone_size: NA
cdr3_nt: TGTGCCAGCAGTTACGTGGGACTCGCGGTGCCTTACGAGCAGTACTTC
cdr3_aa: CASSYVGLAVPYEQYF

v_call: TRBV30
d_call: NA
j_call: TRBJ1-1
clone_size: NA
cdr3_nt: TGTGCCTGTCCGACAGGGAACACTGAAGCTTTCTTT
cdr3_aa: CACPTGNTEAFF

v_call: TRBV6-1
d_call: NA
j_call: TRBJ1-1
clone_size: NA
cdr3_nt: TGTGCCAGCAGGGCGATTACAGCGAACACTGAAGCTTTCTTT
cdr3_aa: CASRAITANTEAFF

v_call: TRBV12-3/TRBV12-4
d_call: NA
j_call: TRBJ1-1
clone_size: NA
cdr3_nt: TGTGCCAGCAGTCCCTGGGGGGGACGTGAAGCTTTCTTT
cdr3_aa: CASSPWGGREAFF

v_call: TRBV27
d_call: NA
j_call: TRBJ2-5
clone_size: few
cdr3_nt: TGTGCCAGCAGGCCGAAGGGGCTAGTTGTGACCCAGTACTTC
cdr3_aa: CASRPKGLVVTQYF

v_call: TRBV6-1
d_call: NA
j_call: TRBJ1-2
clone_size: few
cdr3_nt: TGTGCCAGCAGTCCTCAAGACAGTAACCATATTTCAGGCTACACCTTC
cdr3_aa: CASSPQDSNHISGYTF

v_call: TRBV11-2
d_call: TRBD1
j_call: TRBJ2-3
clone_size: NA
cdr3_nt: TGTGCCAGCAGCACCCTGGACAGGTGGGACACAGATACGCAGTATTTT
cdr3_aa: CASSTLDRWDTDTQYF